This T cell receptor (beta chain) was documented in a study of cytomegalovirus exposure and HLA in healthy donors. Primers included in the PCR were 60 Vbeta and 13 Jbeta primers. Profiling relied on immunoSEQ multiplex PCR, and the TCRdb table lists in-frame clones only, not all of them. The sample lists over 150,000 clones; approximately 79% were seen once. Specimen: PBMCs. This sequence originates from a man aged 35-49 years in good health and CMV-seronegative.

The CDR3 spells CAISAQGADAFF. The CDR3 region has the DNA TGTGCCATCAGTGCTCAGGGGGCAGATGCTTTCTTT. V and J are TRBV10-3 and TRBJ1-1, with 8 bases that match TRBD1. This CDR3 region has 12 residues. Losses at the gene ends were 4 bases for V and 11 bases for J; bases not matched to a gene: 6. Germline CDR1 is ENHRY and CDR2 is SYGVKD.